This entry describes one T cell receptor (beta chain). At least ten counts were recorded for this clonotype. Its antigen is still unknown. The sample holds no much larger clone one base away, and base qualities are not on file. This sample's time point label indicates: longitudinal time-point 1 (baseline). Blood bank volunteers in Maryland, USA served as the healthy controls. Libraries from unsorted PBMCs were made from 2 million PBMCs kept in RNAlater at -80 degrees C until RNA extraction. Peripheral blood was subjected to Ficoll-Hypaque density gradient centrifugation to isolate PBMCs, which were then cryopreserved in liquid nitrogen. cDNA synthesis used template-switch 5'RACE with a primer carrying a 10-nucleotide random unique molecular identifier tagging each TCR transcript. Each sequencing run produced over 160 million TCR-beta sequences covering 15-18 subjects. Total RNA was extracted with the RNeasy kit. The KAPA Real-time Library Amplification kit was used to amplify TCR-beta VDJ regions with primers targeting the TCR constant region and the 5'RACE anchor. Sample indexes and Illumina adaptors were added in a first PCR, after which library yield was increased in a second PCR. After Ampure bead purification, the TCR product of roughly 650 bp was size-selected on a 2% E-gel SizeSelection system. Library quality was checked on a Bioanalyzer, concentration was measured with Qubit, and libraries were quantified with the Kapa Library Quantification kit before pooling. Libraries were sequenced paired-end 2 x 150 bp on an Illumina HiSeq 2500. To increase sequence diversity, about 23-30% phiX was spiked into each library pool. Processing in the source paper ran as follows. The quality-filtered reads were processed with the UMI-based MiGEC pipeline, whose error correction step removed more than 80% of the raw TCR sequences. VDJ genes were aligned to IMGT germline references, and each clonotype was defined by a unique CDR3 amino acid sequence together with V-J genes. VDJtools evaluated clonal expansion, Shannon diversity and CDR3 relatedness (CalcPairwiseDistances, ClusterSamples); CLCbio workbench built phylogenetic trees. Using coefficient-of-variation modelling across technical triplicates, the study counted a clone as expanded if it had at least 8 unique UMIs. Using fastp trimming at Q25 and MiXCR clonotype assembly, TCRdb reanalyzed the public sequencing data and kept in-frame beta chains. Under each unique CDR3 protein, matching rows form one entry showing the most common genes and DNA. What appears here as the V and J calls and clone size reflects TCRdb's work, not the paper's. The sample has fewer than 55,000 distinct CDR3 sequences on record, approximately 9.1% of them singletons. About 1.6% of the sample rests with the top ten.

The CDR3 holds 12 amino acids from the cysteine to the phenylalanine. The read is trimmed to its CDR3 DNA, 36 bases read in frame from base 1. From a lookup of the germline V gene (reference sequence), CDR1 and CDR2 are DFQATT and SNEGSKA. V is cut by 3 bases and J by 3 bases, and the space between the germline ends is 8 bases. These data originate in a study of neurological immune-mediated disorders (dated by TCRdb to the late 2010s). For context, the study as a whole: Peripheral blood TCR-beta repertoires from HTLV-I-associated myelopathy (HAM/TSP) patients, multiple sclerosis patients and healthy controls were compared by UMI-based sequencing. The roughly 110 TCR-beta libraries included longitudinal samples, technical triplicates and paired sorted CD4+ and CD8+ T-cell subsets alongside PBMC samples. The cohort included roughly 71 subjects: approximately 15 with HAM/TSP, some 34 with multiple sclerosis, and around 20 healthy controls. Longitudinal HAM/TSP and healthy donors had 3 time-points each (3-40 month intervals).

Results and caveats for the whole study, not just this receptor: No identical CDR3 amino acid sequences were shared among expanded clones across subjects, suggesting private TCR-beta repertoires in all groups. TCR clonal expansion was greatest in HAM/TSP patients and smallest in MS patients, who ranked below even healthy controls.

The receptor comes from a middle-aged woman in good health. The rearranged segments are TRBV20-1 and TRBJ1-2; perhaps TRBD1 is the D gene, with 5 bases matching. The specimen was PBMCs. The DNA sequence follows: TGCAGTGCTAGTGGAGGGGACTATGGCTACACCTTC. It translates as CSASGGDYGYTF.